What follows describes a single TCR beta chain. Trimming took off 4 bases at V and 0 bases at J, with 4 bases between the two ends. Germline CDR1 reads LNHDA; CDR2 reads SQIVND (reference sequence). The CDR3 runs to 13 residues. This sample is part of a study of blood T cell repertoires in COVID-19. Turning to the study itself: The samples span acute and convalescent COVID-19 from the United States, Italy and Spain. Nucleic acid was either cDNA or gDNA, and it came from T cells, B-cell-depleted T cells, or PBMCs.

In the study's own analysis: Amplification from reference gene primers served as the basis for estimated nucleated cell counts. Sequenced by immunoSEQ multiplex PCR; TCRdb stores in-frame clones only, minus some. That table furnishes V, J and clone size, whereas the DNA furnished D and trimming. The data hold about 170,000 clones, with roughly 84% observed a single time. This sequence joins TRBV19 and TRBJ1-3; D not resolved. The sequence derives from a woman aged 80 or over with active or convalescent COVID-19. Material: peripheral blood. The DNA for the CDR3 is TGTGCCAGTAGTAAGAGCTCTGGAAACACCATATATTTT. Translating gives CASSKSSGNTIYF.